The rows below give T cell receptor beta chains drawn from one sample of a study of shared clonotypes between healthy human individuals. Repertoires were generated with immunoSEQ multiplex PCR, while TCRdb's copy carries only in-frame clones and drops some. Of 2 million to 2.5 million clones in the sample, 95% were seen once. The sequenced sample consisted of naive CD4+ T cells sorted from blood. All receptors come from a man between 18 and 35 years old in good health. Both conserved end residues are part of each CDR3. Fields, in order: clone size, V gene, J gene, CDR3 length, D gene, CDR3 DNA, CDR3 protein. The D gene is left open where the match is weak. Size is stated for part of the rows, as once, few or many counts, or as a class when the clone is expanded.

-	TRBV10-1	TRBJ1-6	14	-	TGCGCCAGCAGTGGAAGCTCCTATAATTCACCCCTCCACTTT	CASSGSSYNSPLHF
-	TRBV5-1	TRBJ2-7	15	TRBD1	TGCGCCAGCAGCCCGGAAGGACAGGGATACTACGAGCAGTACTTC	CASSPEGQGYYEQYF
-	TRBV6-5	TRBJ2-7	15	TRBD1	TGTGCCAGCAGCACGGACAGGGGAAGGTCCTACGAGCAGTACTTC	CASSTDRGRSYEQYF
-	TRBV6-5	TRBJ1-4	15	-	TGTGCCAGCAGTACTAGCTACAGGGCTAATGAAAAACTGTTTTTT	CASSTSYRANEKLFF
once	TRBV6-1	TRBJ1-2	13	-	TGTGCCAGCAGTGAAGGACAGGCCTATGGCTACACCTTC	CASSEGQAYGYTF
-	TRBV11-3	TRBJ2-1	14	TRBD1	TGTGCCAGCAGCTTAGGTGACAGGGTCAATGAGCAGTTCTTC	CASSLGDRVNEQFF
-	TRBV9	TRBJ2-7	14	-	TGTGCCAGCAGCGTAGGGCCTGAAGGGTCCGAGCAGTACTTC	CASSVGPEGSEQYF
-	TRBV11-2	TRBJ1-4	17	TRBD1	TGTGCCAGCAGCGCTGACAGGGTTGTTTCGGCTAATGAAAAACTGTTTTTT	CASSADRVVSANEKLFF
-	TRBV9	TRBJ1-3	15	TRBD1	TGTGCCAGCAGCCGGGACAGCTCCTCTGGAAACACCATATATTTT	CASSRDSSSGNTIYF
-	TRBV18	TRBJ2-3	15	-	TGTGCCAGCTCACCTCCGGGACAAGCTCCAGATACGCAGTATTTT	CASSPPGQAPDTQYF
once	TRBV2	TRBJ2-5	13	TRBD2	TGTGCCAGCAGTCCTAGCGGAAAAGAGACCCAGTACTTC	CASSPSGKETQYF
-	TRBV4-1	TRBJ2-3	16	-	TGCGCCAGCAGCCGAAGCCCCGGGGTCCCCACAGATACGCAGTATTTT	CASSRSPGVPTDTQYF
-	TRBV28	TRBJ1-6	16	-	TGTGCCAGCAGTTTGGCCTATCGGGGGGTGCGCTCACCCCTCCACTTT	CASSLAYRGVRSPLHF
-	TRBV7-2	TRBJ2-3	15	TRBD1	TGTGCCAGCAGCTTACAGTGGACAGGGTCAGATACGCAGTATTTT	CASSLQWTGSDTQYF
-	TRBV9	TRBJ2-7	15	-	TGTGCCAGCAGCGTAGACGGAGGGGGCAGGTACGAGCAGTACTTC	CASSVDGGGRYEQYF
-	TRBV30	TRBJ2-3	15	-	TGTGCCTGGGACCAGGGGTACATTAGCACAGATACGCAGTATTTT	CAWDQGYISTDTQYF
-	TRBV19	TRBJ2-7	13	-	TGTGCCAGTAGTCCGGATGACAGGTACGAGCAGTACTTC	CASSPDDRYEQYF
-	TRBV6-5	TRBJ1-5	15	-	TGTGCCAGCAGTTCCGACAGGCCCCGCAATCAGCCCCAGCATTTT	CASSSDRPRNQPQHF
-	TRBV6-6	TRBJ2-1	14	TRBD2	TGTGCCAGCGTCCTAGAGCGGGAGACGGGTGAGCAGTTCTTC	CASVLERETGEQFF
-	TRBV6-5	TRBJ1-1	15	-	TGTGCCAGCAGTTACATGTCCAGGGGAGACACTGAAGCTTTCTTT	CASSYMSRGDTEAFF
-	TRBV6-5	TRBJ2-7	15	-	TGTGCCAGCAGGCGCACCCAGGGTGGATCCTACGAGCAGTACTTC	CASRRTQGGSYEQYF